This TCR beta chain was sequenced in a study of blood T cell repertoires in COVID-19. The wider study: COVID-19 samples collected from the United States, Italy and Spain covered acute and convalescent phases.

The CDR3 loop spans 16 amino acids. Germline V lookup: CDR1 SGHRS, CDR2 YFSETQ. V lost 4 bases and J 1 base, leaving 17 bases between the germline ends. TCRdb keeps only in-frame clones here, not all; method: immunoSEQ multiplex PCR. The data contain 150,000 to 200,000 clones, 80% to 90% of them seen just once; the ten biggest clones take up 1.5% to 2%. Sequencing input: peripheral blood. The clonotype originates from a man aged 18 to 35 who had recovered from COVID-19. The rearrangement links TRBV5-1 to TRBJ1-1, with D possibly being TRBD1 (5 bases). Here the CDR3 reads CASSPGTGGSNTEAFF. CDR3 DNA sequence: TGCGCCAGCAGCCCCGGGACCGGGGGGTCGAACACTGAAGCTTTCTTT.